Each of the 3 T cell receptor beta chains below was sequenced from the same sample in a study of T-cell reconstitution after alpha-beta-depleted transplantation in children. During its preparation, the TCRbeta library received unique molecular identifiers. TCRdb re-called the PCR reads with MiXCR, one entry per CDR3 protein. This repertoire shows some 840,000 distinct CDR3 sequences, around 17% found once; its top ten account for just under 5%. Sequenced here: PBMCs, mostly from graft donor cells, sampled 360 days after TCRalphabeta/CD19-depleted stem cell transplant. Receptor source: a male patient younger than 18 who had a stem cell transplant for acute lymphoblastic leukemia, so the T cells may come from the graft donor.

A few counts support this clonotype. This chain links TRBV6-1 with TRBJ1-3; unclear D gene. Germline V gene lookup returns CDR1 MNHNS and CDR2 SASEGT. Trimming cost V 9 bases and J 1 base, with 13 bases left between them. This CDR3 spans 14 amino acids. CDR3 DNA sequence: TGTGCCAGTTCACTTTTACCTTCTGGAAACACCATATATTTT. Protein: CASSLLPSGNTIYF.

V and J are TRBV4-2 and TRBJ2-1; possibly TRBD2 for D (6 bases). The V gene lost 5 bases and the J gene lost 9 bases, with 8 bases spanning the gap. The CDR3 has 11 amino acids. Germline loops: CDR1 LGHNA, CDR2 YNFKEQ. The CDR3 nucleotides are TGTGCCAGCAGCGGGAGGAGTGAGCAGTTCTTC. Its translation: CASSGRSEQFF.

This clonotype was observed at least ten times. This chain uses TRBV29-1 with TRBJ1-5; 10 bases are shared with TRBD1. V shed 7 bases, J shed 6 bases, and the junction held 6 bases outside the gene matches. Germline loops: CDR1 SQVTM, CDR2 ANQGSEA. There are 13 residues in the CDR3. As DNA, the CDR3 is TGCAGCGCGGTCGGACAGGGGGGTCAGCCCCAGCATTTT. It translates to CSAVGQGGQPQHF.